This entry lists 15 T cell receptor beta chains sequenced from one sample in a study of T cells in Graves' hyperthyroidism and ophthalmopathy. Template material for amplifying TCR beta CDR3 regions consisted of RNA transcripts. RT-PCR in the first round (using the HTBI primer set) targeted the TCR CDR3. TCRdb reanalysed the multiplex PCR reads using MiXCR and keeps one entry per CDR3 protein. There are more than 55,000 distinct CDR3 sequences in the sample; about 50% occur only once, and roughly 3.4% lies in the top ten. The material sequenced was blood. The receptors stem from a woman in her fifties or sixties with Graves' ophthalmopathy.

This clonotype came up many times. V usage is TRBV7-9 and J usage is TRBJ2-7; D is uncertain. The CDR3 length is 9 residues. The germline gives CDR1 SEHNR, CDR2 FQNEAQ (reference sequence). The CDR3 DNA reads TGTGCGACCGGGTACGAGCAGTACTTC. It codes for CATGYEQYF.

This clonotype occurred many times. The V gene is TRBV5-1, the J gene TRBJ2-7; D is possibly TRBD1 (5 bases). V lost 4 bases, J lost 2 bases, and 22 bases lay in between. This CDR3 has 17 amino acids. Germline V lookup: CDR1 SGHRS, CDR2 YFSETQ. The CDR3 nucleotides are TGCGCCAGCAGCCCTATTTGGGGCGGACCTTCTACCTACGAGCAGTACTTC. It is translated as CASSPIWGGPSTYEQYF.

V usage is TRBV12-3 or TRBV12-4 and J usage is TRBJ1-6; D unclear. The CDR3 sequence is 12 residues long. The V gene lost 7 bases and the J gene lost 6 bases, with 7 bases spanning the gap. The chain's CDR3 is CASNRINSPLHF. The CDR3 nucleotides are TGTGCCAGCAACCGAATTAATTCACCCCTCCACTTT.

This clonotype was detected many times. The gene calls are TRBV10-2 and TRBJ2-5; possibly TRBD1 for D (5 bases). The length of the CDR3 is 14 residues. Germline CDR1 reads WSHSY; CDR2 reads SAAADI. With 3 bases removed from V and 1 base from J, the gap between germline ends came to 9 bases. The CDR3 DNA is TGCGCCAGCAGTGACCCCCAGGGCCAAGAGACCCAGTACTTC. Translation: CASSDPQGQETQYF.

This clonotype appeared many times. The V and J genes are TRBV7-9 and TRBJ2-7, with D perhaps matching TRBD2 (5 bases). V was pared by 7 bases and J by 5 bases, with 15 bases between. Germline assignment: CDR1 SEHNR and CDR2 FQNEAQ (reference sequence). The CDR3 is made up of 13 amino acids. The chain's CDR3 is CASTSSSFHEQYF. The DNA for the CDR3 is TGTGCCAGCACCTCTAGCAGTTTCCACGAGCAGTACTTC. Complete variable domain (other parts from reference TRBV7-9 and TRBJ2-7): DTGVSQNPRHKITKRGQNVTFRCDPISEHNRLYWYRQTLGQGPEFLTYFQNEAQLEKSRLLSDRFSAERPKGSFSTLEIQRTEQGDSAMYLCASTSSSFHEQYFGPGTRLTVT.

The rearrangement uses TRBV15 and TRBJ2-2; tentatively, D is TRBD1 (5 bases). The germline V gene has CDR1 LNHNV and CDR2 YYDKDF (reference sequence). V was cut by 11 bases and J by 3 bases, with 16 bases left in between. CDR3 length: 14 amino acids. The CDR3 DNA reads as TGTGCCCCCAAGGACACCTCGGACACCGGGGAGCTGTTTTTT. Its translation: CAPKDTSDTGELFF.

This CDR3 is CASSSRTSGVYNEQFF. CDR3 in DNA: TGTGCCAGCAGTTCAAGGACTAGCGGAGTCTACAATGAGCAGTTCTTC. V and J are TRBV7-9 and TRBJ2-1; 10 bases match TRBD2. Trimming cost V 6 bases and J 3 bases; bases outside gene matches: 8. The germline V gene has CDR1 SEHNR and CDR2 FQNEAQ (reference sequence). The CDR3 is 16 amino acids.

V and J are TRBV27 and TRBJ1-2; D is unclear. Germline loops: CDR1 MNHEY, CDR2 SMNVEV (reference sequence). This CDR3 has 14 amino acids. V dropped 6 bases and J dropped 2 bases, with 13 bases sitting between them. CDR3 bases: TGTGCCAGCAGGCTGGGCAGGATCAACTATGGCTACACCTTC. This encodes CASRLGRINYGYTF.

The chain is built from TRBV10-3 and TRBJ1-4; no definite D call. Trimming removed 6 bases from V and 8 bases from J, with 10 bases in between. The CDR3 is 12 residues long. Germline lookup yields CDR1 ENHRY and CDR2 SYGVKD. The CDR3 DNA reads as TGTGCCATCAGCCCCATCCTCGAAAAACTGTTTTTT. It translates to CAISPILEKLFF.

The chain combines TRBV2 with TRBJ2-3, with TRBD2 matching 9 bases. Losses at the gene ends were 7 bases for V and 2 bases for J; bases not matched to a gene: 7. The CDR3 contains 15 residues. CDR1 SNHLY and CDR2 FYNNEI come from the germline V gene. The CDR3 spells CASKLKRGDTDTQYF. The CDR3 coding sequence is TGTGCCAGCAAGCTCAAGCGGGGGGACACAGATACGCAGTATTTT.

Points on this clonotype: Here the CDR3 omits its conserved ending phenylalanine or tryptophan, so a read error is the likely source. The chain couples TRBV28 to TRBJ1-2; maybe TRBD1 (6 bases). This CDR3 is 13 amino acids long. Germline V lookup: CDR1 MDHEN, CDR2 SYDVKM. The germline V and J ends were trimmed by 8 bases and 6 bases, with 16 bases remaining between them. The CDR3 region is CASLKGGRNGYTL. CDR3 sequence (DNA): TGTGCCAGCCTTAAGGGGGGGAGAAATGGCTACACCTTG.

The chain couples TRBV10-1 to TRBJ1-6; D remains unclear. The V and J ends lost 0 bases and 8 bases respectively, with 2 bases between them. Looked up from germline, CDR1 is WNHNN and CDR2 is SYGVQD (reference sequence). CDR3 length: 12 amino acids. CDR3 amino acids: CASSESYSPLHF. The DNA for the CDR3 is TGCGCCAGCAGTGAGTCTTATTCACCCCTCCACTTT.

Sample share makes this clonotype medium-sized. The chain recombines TRBV19 with TRBJ1-2; perhaps TRBD1 as D (5 bases). Germline assignment: CDR1 LNHDA and CDR2 SQIVND (reference sequence). The CDR3 loop spans 12 amino acids. Trimming left V 4 bases short and J 7 bases short, with 10 bases between. The CDR3 protein is CASSNRGGGYTF. As DNA, the CDR3 is TGTGCCAGTAGTAACCGGGGCGGTGGCTACACCTTC.

This chain connects TRBV5-1 to TRBJ2-7, with D unresolved. The germline V gene has CDR1 SGHRS and CDR2 YFSETQ. The ends were cut back, 0 bases at V and 2 bases at J, with 9 bases in the middle. CDR3 length: 14 amino acids. For the CDR3, the DNA is TGCGCCAGCAGCTTGGAAGGCACCCCCTACGAGCAGTACTTC. Amino acid sequence: CASSLEGTPYEQYF.

This clonotype was seen only a few times. The genes are TRBV20-1 and TRBJ1-2; 8 nucleotides align to TRBD1. The CDR3 contains 16 residues. Germline CDR1 reads DFQATT; CDR2 reads SNEGSKA (reference sequence). V was pared by 5 bases and J by 4 bases, with 15 bases of the junction left unmatched. CDR3 DNA sequence: TGCAGTGCTGTACGCTCGGACAGGGCACCCGCCTATGGCTACACCTTC. It encodes CSAVRSDRAPAYGYTF.